This T cell receptor (beta chain) was sequenced during a study of blood T cell repertoires in COVID-19. The V and J ends lost 0 bases and 6 bases, in that order; junction bases with no gene match: 10. The CDR3 has 17 residues. Germline CDR1 and CDR2: SGHAT and FQNNGV. Only in-frame clones appear in the TCRdb table, and some are missing; sequencing was by immunoSEQ multiplex PCR. The data show 95,000 or so clones, roughly 90% seen once. This clonotype originated in an older man with active or convalescent COVID-19. The sequenced material came from peripheral blood. The chain combines TRBV11-2 with TRBJ1-1; 10 nucleotides match TRBD1. DNA for the CDR3: TGTGCCAGCAGCTTAGAAAGCCCCAGACAGGGGGCCGCTGAAGCTTTCTTT. It translates to CASSLESPRQGAAEAFF.